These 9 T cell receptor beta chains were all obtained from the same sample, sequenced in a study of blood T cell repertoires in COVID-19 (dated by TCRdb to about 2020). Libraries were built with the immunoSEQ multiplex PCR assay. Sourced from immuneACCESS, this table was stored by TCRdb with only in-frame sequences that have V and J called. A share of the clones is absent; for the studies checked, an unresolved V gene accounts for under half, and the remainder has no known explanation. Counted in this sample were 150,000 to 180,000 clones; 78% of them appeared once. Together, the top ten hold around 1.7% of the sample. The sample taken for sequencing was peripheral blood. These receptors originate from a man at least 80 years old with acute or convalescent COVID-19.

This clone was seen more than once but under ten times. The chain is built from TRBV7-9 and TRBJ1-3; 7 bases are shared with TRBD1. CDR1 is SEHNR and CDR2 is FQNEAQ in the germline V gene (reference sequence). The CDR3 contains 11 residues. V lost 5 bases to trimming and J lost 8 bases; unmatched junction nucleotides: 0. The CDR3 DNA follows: TGTGCCAGCAGCCAGGGGGACACCATATATTTT. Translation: CASSQGDTIYF.

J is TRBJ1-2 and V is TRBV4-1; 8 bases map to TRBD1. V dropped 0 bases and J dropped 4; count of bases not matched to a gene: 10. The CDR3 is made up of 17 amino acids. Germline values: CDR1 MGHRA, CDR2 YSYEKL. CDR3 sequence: CASSQDPQGAQGYGYTF. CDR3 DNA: TGCGCCAGCAGCCAAGATCCTCAGGGGGCGCAGGGCTATGGCTACACCTTC.

Here the CDR3 DNA reads TGTGCCAGCAACCCTGGACAGGGGGCGGGCAATGAGCAGTTCTTC. It specifies CASNPGQGAGNEQFF. V usage is TRBV28 and J usage is TRBJ2-1; the match to TRBD1 covers 11 bases. There are 15 residues in the CDR3. V gave up 7 bases and J gave up 6 bases; unmatched junction bases: 8. Looked up from germline, CDR1 is MDHEN and CDR2 is SYDVKM.

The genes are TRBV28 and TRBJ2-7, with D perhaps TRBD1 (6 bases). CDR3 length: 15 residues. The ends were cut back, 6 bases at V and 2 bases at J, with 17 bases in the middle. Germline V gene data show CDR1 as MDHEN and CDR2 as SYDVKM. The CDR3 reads CASSRLDSLPYEQYF. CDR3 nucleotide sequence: TGTGCCAGCAGCCGCCTGGACAGCCTTCCCTACGAGCAGTACTTC.

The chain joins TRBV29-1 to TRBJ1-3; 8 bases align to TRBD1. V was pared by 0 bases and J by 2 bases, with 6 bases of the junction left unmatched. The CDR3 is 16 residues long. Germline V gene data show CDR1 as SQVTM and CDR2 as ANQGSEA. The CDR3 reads CSVEDLLTGAGNTIYF. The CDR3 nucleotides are TGCAGCGTTGAAGATCTGTTGACAGGGGCTGGAAACACCATATATTTT.

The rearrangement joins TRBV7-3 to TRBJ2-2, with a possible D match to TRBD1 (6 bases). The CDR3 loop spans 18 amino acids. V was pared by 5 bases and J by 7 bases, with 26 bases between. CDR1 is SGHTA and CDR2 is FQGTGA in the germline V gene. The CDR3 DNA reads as TGTGCCAGCAGCCCTCAACCGCAATCCAGGGGCAACGGCGGGGAGCTGTTTTTT. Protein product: CASSPQPQSRGNGGELFF.

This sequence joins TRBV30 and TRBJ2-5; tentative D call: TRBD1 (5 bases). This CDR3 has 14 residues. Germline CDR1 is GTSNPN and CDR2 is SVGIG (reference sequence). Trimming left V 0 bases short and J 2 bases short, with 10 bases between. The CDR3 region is CAWSVGQPQETQYF. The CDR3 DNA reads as TGTGCCTGGAGTGTGGGGCAGCCTCAAGAGACCCAGTACTTC.

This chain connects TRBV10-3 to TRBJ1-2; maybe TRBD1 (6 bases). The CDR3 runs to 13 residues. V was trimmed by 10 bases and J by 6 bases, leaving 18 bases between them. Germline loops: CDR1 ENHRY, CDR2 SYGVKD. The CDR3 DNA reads TGTGCCACGTCGGGGGGGGCGATGGATGGCTACACCTTC. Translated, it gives CATSGGAMDGYTF.

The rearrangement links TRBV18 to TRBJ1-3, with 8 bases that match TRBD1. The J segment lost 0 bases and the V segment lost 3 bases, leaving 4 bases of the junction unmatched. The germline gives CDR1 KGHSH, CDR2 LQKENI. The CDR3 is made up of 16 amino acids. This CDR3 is CASSPWTGSSGNTIYF. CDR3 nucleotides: TGTGCCAGCTCACCGTGGACAGGGAGCTCTGGAAACACCATATATTTT.